This T cell receptor (beta chain) appears in the sequencing data of a study of PD-1 blockade in classical Hodgkin lymphoma. The table came from immunoSEQ multiplex PCR; TCRdb's copy has only in-frame clones and leaves some out. Of about 47,000 clones detected, 70% to 80% appear once; the ten largest clones hold around a fifth. Time point meaning: cycle 4 day 1 (C4D1), after 6 weeks of nivolumab. Each of the patients experienced relapse following autologous stem cell transplantation, and their brentuximab vedotin exposure differed. In germline, CDR1 is LNHDA, CDR2 SQIVND (reference sequence). The length of the CDR3 is 13 residues. V lost 5 bases to trimming and J lost 2 bases, with 9 bases between them.

This clonotype originated in a human donor with classical Hodgkin lymphoma. The chain is built from TRBV19 and TRBJ1-1; D gene unclear. Sequences were derived from peripheral blood mononuclear cells (PBMCs), sampled before the fourth cycle of nivolumab. The CDR3 DNA reads TGTGCCAGTAGTCGGACTACTAACACTGAAGCTTTCTTT. Its translation is CASSRTTNTEAFF.